Given below is one T cell receptor beta chain in context. The PCR made use of 60 Vbeta and 13 Jbeta primers. Only in-frame clones appear in the TCRdb table, and some are missing; sequencing was by immunoSEQ multiplex PCR. The table lists about 150,000 clones, 70% to 80% of them singletons. This entry is derived from a study of cytomegalovirus exposure and HLA in healthy donors. CDR1 GTSNPN and CDR2 SVGIG come from the germline V gene (reference sequence). The CDR3 has 14 residues. V lost 3 bases and J 4 bases, leaving 15 bases between the germline ends. Sequenced material: PBMCs. The sequence came from a human donor in good health. The J gene is TRBJ1-2, the V gene TRBV30; TRBD1 is a possible D gene (5 bases). The CDR3: CAWRGVEIRYGYTF. CDR3 DNA: TGTGCCTGGAGAGGGGTAGAGATTCGCTATGGCTACACCTTC.